Given below is one T cell receptor (beta chain) in context. The data were obtained in a study of blood T cell repertoires in COVID-19. As for the study in general: Specimens from acute and convalescent COVID-19 originated in the United States, Italy and Spain.

The CDR3 length is 14 residues. Looked up from germline, CDR1 is SGDLS and CDR2 is YYNGEE. The V gene end was trimmed by 2 bases and the J gene end by 4 bases; junction bases not matched to a gene: 3. Under the authors' procedure: Amplifying reference gene primers gave estimates of nucleated cell counts. Sequencing was performed with immunoSEQ multiplex PCR; in TCRdb, only in-frame clones are kept and a portion is missing. That table is the source of V, J and clone size, and D and trimming were worked out from the DNA. The data show 310,000 or so clones, with around 86% seen just once and 2% to 2.5% held by the top ten.

The genes are TRBV9 and TRBJ1-1; 9 positions match TRBD1. This TCR was sampled from a woman in her thirties who had recovered from COVID-19. Sequenced: peripheral blood. CDR3 protein: CASSVGTGPTEAFF. CDR3 in DNA: TGTGCCAGCAGCGTGGGGACAGGGCCCACTGAAGCTTTCTTT.